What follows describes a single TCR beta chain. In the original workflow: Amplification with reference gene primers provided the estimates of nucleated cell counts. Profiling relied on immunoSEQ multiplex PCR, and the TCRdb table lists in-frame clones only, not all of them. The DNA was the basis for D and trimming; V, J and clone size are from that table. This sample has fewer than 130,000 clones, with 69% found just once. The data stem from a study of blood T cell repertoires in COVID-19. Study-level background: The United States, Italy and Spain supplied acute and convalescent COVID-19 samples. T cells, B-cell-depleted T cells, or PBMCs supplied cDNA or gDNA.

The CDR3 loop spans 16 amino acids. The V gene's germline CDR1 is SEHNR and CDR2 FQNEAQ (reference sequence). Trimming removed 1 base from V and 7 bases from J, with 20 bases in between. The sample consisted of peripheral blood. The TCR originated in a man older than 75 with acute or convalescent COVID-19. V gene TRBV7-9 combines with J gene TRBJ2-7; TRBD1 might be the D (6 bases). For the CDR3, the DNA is TGTGCCAGCAGCTTAGTCTCCGGGACAAGACCGCGGGAGCAGTACTTC. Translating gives CASSLVSGTRPREQYF.